This passage covers 26 T cell receptor beta chains from one sample sequenced in a study of blood T cell repertoires in COVID-19. Data came from immunoSEQ multiplex PCR; TCRdb stores just in-frame clones and leaves some out. The sample lists 40,000 to 60,000 clones, more than 75% occurring once. The sequenced sample was peripheral blood. Source of these receptors: a woman aged 60-75 years with acute or convalescent COVID-19.

The gene calls are TRBV9 and TRBJ2-2, with D possibly matching TRBD2 (6 bases). V was clipped by 3 bases and J by 0 bases, with 12 bases between them. This CDR3 comprises 16 residues. Germline V lookup: CDR1 SGDLS, CDR2 YYNGEE. CDR3 residues: CASSAGEWSNTGELFF. The CDR3 DNA reads as TGTGCCAGCAGCGCGGGGGAATGGTCGAACACCGGGGAGCTGTTTTTT.

This chain uses TRBV28 with TRBJ1-5; tentatively, D is TRBD1 (6 bases). CDR3 size: 15 residues. The V end lost 5 bases, the J end lost 3 bases, and 14 bases lay between the germline ends. In germline, CDR1 is MDHEN, CDR2 SYDVKM. Here the CDR3 DNA reads TGTGCCAGCAGTCAAACCCAGGGGAACAATCAGCCCCAGCATTTT. Translated, it gives CASSQTQGNNQPQHF.

J is TRBJ2-7 and V is TRBV7-3; D is uncertain. The CDR3 loop spans 14 amino acids. Germline V gene sequence: CDR1 SGHTA, CDR2 FQGTGA. The germline V and J ends were trimmed by 5 bases and 7 bases, with 18 bases remaining between them. CDR3 sequence reads: CASSPATLSREQYF. The CDR3 DNA reads as TGTGCCAGCAGCCCCGCAACCCTCTCTCGGGAGCAGTACTTC.

V is TRBV7-8 and J is TRBJ2-1; 10 bases line up with TRBD2. Losses at the gene ends were 5 bases for V and 3 bases for J; bases not matched to a gene: 4. The CDR3 has 15 residues. The germline V gene encodes CDR1 SGHVS and CDR2 FQNEAQ. This CDR3 reads CASSPSGGVYNEQFF. CDR3 nucleotides: TGTGCCAGCAGCCCGAGCGGGGGGGTCTACAATGAGCAGTTCTTC.

The chain links TRBV5-4 to TRBJ2-3; 8 nucleotides agree with TRBD2. V shed 1 base and J 3 bases; nucleotides not matched to a gene: 4. Germline-derived CDR1 and CDR2 are SGHNT and YYREEE (reference sequence). The CDR3 is 15 residues long. CDR3 bases: TGTGCCAGCAGCTTGAAACTAGCGGCTACAGATACGCAGTATTTT. This gives the protein CASSLKLAATDTQYF. Looking up the rest from reference TRBV5-4 and TRBJ2-3 gives the full variable domain: ETGVTQSPTHLIKTRGQQVTLRCSSQSGHNTVSWYQQALGQGPQFIFQYYREEENGRGNFPPRFSGLQFPNYSSELNVNALELDDSALYLCASSLKLAATDTQYFGPGTRLTVL.

The gene calls are TRBV5-4 and TRBJ2-4, with D possibly being TRBD1 (5 bases). Germline V gene lookup returns CDR1 SGHNT and CDR2 YYREEE (reference sequence). V lost 1 base and J 12 bases, leaving 14 bases between the germline ends. This CDR3 has 13 amino acids. The CDR3: CASSLKVGAAQYF. The CDR3 nucleotides are TGTGCCAGCAGCTTGAAGGTAGGGGCGGCTCAGTACTTC.

This clone has just a few counts. The V call is TRBV6-5, the J call TRBJ2-1; perhaps TRBD2 as D (6 bases). The V end lost 2 bases, the J end lost 15 bases, and 17 bases lay between the germline ends. The CDR3 is 13 residues long. Germline-derived CDR1 and CDR2 are MNHEY and SVGAGI. CDR3 in amino acids: CASSYTPTGVRFF. The CDR3 DNA sequence: TGTGCCAGCAGTTACACCCCCACGGGGGTGCGGTTCTTC.

This rearrangement joins TRBV10-3 to TRBJ2-7; TRBD2 aligns across 11 bases. With V trimmed by 5 bases and J by 3 bases, 3 bases remained unmatched. CDR3 length: 14 amino acids. CDR1 and CDR2 (germline): ENHRY, SYGVKD. The CDR3 loop is CAISLSGGDYEQYF. The CDR3 bases are TGTGCCATCAGTCTTAGCGGGGGGGACTACGAGCAGTACTTC.

The chain carries TRBV6-6 and TRBJ1-1; the D gene is possibly TRBD1 (6 bases). This CDR3 comprises 14 residues. The germline V and J ends were trimmed by 0 bases and 2 bases, with 7 bases remaining between them. From germline, CDR1 is MNHNY and CDR2 SVGAGI (reference sequence). DNA for the CDR3: TGTGCCAGCAGTTACTCAGGGGGAAACACTGAAGCTTTCTTT. This sequence encodes CASSYSGGNTEAFF.

The rearrangement joins TRBV7-9 to TRBJ1-1; D not resolved. There are 14 residues in the CDR3. Germline loops: CDR1 SEHNR, CDR2 FQNEAQ (reference sequence). Trimming removed 5 bases at V and 1 base at J, with 11 bases between. DNA of the CDR3: TGTGCCAGCAGCGGGCTTCGAGAGAACACTGAAGCTTTCTTT. This gives the protein CASSGLRENTEAFF.

This chain connects TRBV3-1 (or the pseudogene TRBV3-2) to TRBJ1-2; no firm D call. Germline assignment: CDR1 LGHDT and CDR2 YNNKEL (reference sequence). This CDR3 contains 12 residues. V dropped 0 bases and J dropped 8 bases, with 7 bases sitting between them. Written as DNA, the CDR3 is TGTGCCAGCAGCCAAGATAACAGAGGCTACACCTTC. Its protein product is CASSQDNRGYTF.

The J gene is TRBJ2-1, the V gene TRBV7-3; D perhaps matches TRBD2 (6 bases). Germline V gene sequence: CDR1 SGHTA, CDR2 FQGTGA. The CDR3 loop spans 15 amino acids. The germline V and J ends were trimmed by 2 bases and 5 bases, with 13 bases remaining between them. In DNA, the CDR3 is TGTGCCAGCAGCTTATCCGGAGGGCCGGACAATGAGCAGTTCTTC. Its protein is CASSLSGGPDNEQFF.

This clone was detected a few times. The V gene is TRBV19, the J gene TRBJ2-7, with D possibly TRBD2 on 5 matching bases. The germline V and J ends were trimmed by 6 bases and 5 bases, with 17 bases remaining between them. The CDR3 has 14 amino acids. CDR1 is LNHDA, CDR2 SQIVND, per germline (reference sequence). The chain's CDR3 is CASRDSQTHNEQYF. The CDR3 DNA sequence: TGTGCCAGTAGGGACTCCCAAACCCACAACGAGCAGTACTTC. Drawing the rest from reference TRBV19 and TRBJ2-7, the complete variable domain is DGGITQSPKYLFRKEGQNVTLSCEQNLNHDAMYWYRQDPGQGLRLIYYSQIVNDFQKGDIAEGYSVSREKKESFPLTVTSAQKNPTAFYLCASRDSQTHNEQYFGPGTRLTVT.

The DNA of the CDR3 is TGTGCCAGCAGCTTGGATGGACAAGCTAATTCACCCCTCCACTTT. Translating gives CASSLDGQANSPLHF. The chain links TRBV5-4 to TRBJ1-6; possible D gene TRBD1, 5 bases. Germline CDR1 reads SGHNT; CDR2 reads YYREEE (reference sequence). The CDR3 runs to 15 residues. V was clipped by 0 bases and J by 6 bases, with 10 bases between them.

This sequence joins TRBV14 and TRBJ2-5; D is undetermined. The CDR3 is 16 residues long. The V gene's germline CDR1 is SGHDN and CDR2 FVKESK. V dropped 5 bases and J dropped 5 bases, with 21 bases sitting between them. The CDR3 nucleotides are TGTGCCAGCAGCGACACCCGGCTTGGCCCTCGGGAGACCCAGTACTTC. As protein: CASSDTRLGPRETQYF.

This clone turned up a few times. The CDR3 DNA reads TGTGCCACCACAGGGACAAACATGAACACTGAAGCTTTCTTT. Translation gives CATTGTNMNTEAFF. This chain links TRBV19 with TRBJ1-1; D perhaps matches TRBD1 (6 bases). With 10 bases removed from V and 0 bases from J, the gap between germline ends came to 15 bases. The CDR3 is 14 residues long. Germline V gene data show CDR1 as LNHDA and CDR2 as SQIVND (reference sequence). The complete variable domain, with remaining parts taken from reference TRBV19 and TRBJ1-1, reads DGGITQSPKYLFRKEGQNVTLSCEQNLNHDAMYWYRQDPGQGLRLIYYSQIVNDFQKGDIAEGYSVSREKKESFPLTVTSAQKNPTAFYLCATTGTNMNTEAFFGQGTRLTVV.

This chain links TRBV29-1 with TRBJ2-5; 9 bases map to TRBD1. Germline-derived CDR1 and CDR2 are SQVTM and ANQGSEA. The CDR3 sequence is 13 residues long. With V trimmed by 4 bases and J by 4 bases, 4 bases remained unmatched. The CDR3 DNA sequence: TGCAGCGTTGTGACAGGGGGAGGAGAGACCCAGTACTTC. Protein: CSVVTGGGETQYF. The full variable domain, its missing parts supplied by reference TRBV29-1 and TRBJ2-5, is SAVISQKPSRDICQRGTSLTIQCQVDSQVTMMFWYRQQPGQSLTLIATANQGSEATYESGFVIDKFPISRPNLTFSTLTVSNMSPEDSSIYLCSVVTGGGETQYFGPGTRLLVL.

V is TRBV25-1 and J is TRBJ2-2; 9 nucleotides line up with TRBD1. CDR1 and CDR2 (germline): MGHDK, SYGVNS. Trimming removed 5 bases from V and 6 bases from J; junction bases left unmatched: 7. CDR3 length equals 15 residues. For the CDR3, the DNA is TGTGCCAGCAGTAAATCCGGGACAGGGTCCGGGGAGCTGTTTTTT. Translation: CASSKSGTGSGELFF.

V gene TRBV16 combines with J gene TRBJ1-4; no clear D gene. The CDR3 sequence is 14 residues long. Germline loops: CDR1 KGHSY, CDR2 FQNENV. V shed 4 bases and J shed 5 bases, with 11 bases lying between them. CDR3 loop: CASSPRLGNEKLFF. CDR3 sequence (DNA): TGTGCCAGCAGCCCCCGACTAGGAAATGAAAAACTGTTTTTT.

The V gene is TRBV10-3, the J gene TRBJ2-1, with TRBD2 identical over 10 bases. With V trimmed by 6 bases and J by 5 bases, 4 bases remained unmatched. Germline CDR1 ENHRY, CDR2 SYGVKD. The CDR3 has 14 residues. The CDR3 sequence: CAIRGLAENNEQFF. The CDR3 DNA follows: TGTGCCATCAGAGGACTAGCGGAAAACAATGAGCAGTTCTTC.

This clone was observed a handful of times. Germline and junction disagree at one end, which may indicate a read error. This rearrangement joins TRBV5-1 to TRBJ1-6; D is perhaps TRBD1 (6 bases). Germline CDR1 is SGHRS and CDR2 is YFSETQ. The CDR3 runs to 14 residues. The CDR3 loop reads CASSWTADKSPLHF. The CDR3 coding sequence is TGCGCCAGCAGCTGGACAGCAGATAAGTCACCCCTCCACTTT.

This chain connects TRBV6-5 to TRBJ1-4; 7 bases match TRBD1. Germline CDR1 MNHEY, CDR2 SVGAGI. The junction had 10 bases not matched to a gene; V was cut back by 10 bases and J by 11 bases. CDR3 length equals 12 residues. The CDR3 sequence: CATGTAFGKLFF. The CDR3 coding sequence is TGTGCCACCGGGACAGCCTTTGGTAAACTGTTTTTT.

The chain has TRBV5-6 and TRBJ1-1; tentatively, D is TRBD1 (5 bases). V lost 7 bases and J 4 bases, leaving 14 bases between the germline ends. CDR1 is SGHDT, CDR2 YYEEEE, per germline. The CDR3 has 13 amino acids. CDR3 amino acids: CASVAWGGTEAFF. CDR3 DNA sequence: TGTGCCAGCGTAGCCTGGGGGGGCACTGAAGCTTTCTTT.

The rearrangement uses TRBV19 and TRBJ2-2; the D gene is possibly TRBD1 (6 bases). The V gene's germline CDR1 is LNHDA and CDR2 SQIVND (reference sequence). The V end was cut by 2 bases, the J end by 7 bases, with 23 bases between. There are 18 residues in the CDR3. CDR3 coding DNA: TGTGCCAGTAGTATATATGCGGTAACAGGGAGAGGGAGCGGGGAGCTGTTTTTT. It encodes CASSIYAVTGRGSGELFF.

This clone was picked up one time. The V call is TRBV15, the J call TRBJ1-4; 8 bases are a match to TRBD1. J was trimmed by 8 bases and V by 2 bases; bases with no gene match: 22. The length of the CDR3 is 20 residues. Germline CDR1 and CDR2: LNHNV and YYDKDF (reference sequence). CDR3 nucleotides: TGTGCCACCAGCAGACTTACTTTTGGGGGAGACAGGGGAGGAACGGAAAAACTGTTTTTT. It encodes CATSRLTFGGDRGGTEKLFF.

The chain's CDR3 is CASSAAGTVYGYTF. CDR3 sequence (DNA): TGTGCCAGCAGCGCGGCCGGGACTGTGTATGGCTACACCTTC. The chain uses TRBV7-8 and TRBJ1-2; D perhaps matches TRBD1 (5 bases). There are 14 residues in the CDR3. Trimming cost V 5 bases and J 5 bases, with 15 bases left between them. The germline gives CDR1 SGHVS, CDR2 FQNEAQ.